This entry is about one T cell receptor beta chain. Its cognate antigen is unknown. J lost 9 bases, V lost 5 bases, and 11 bases had no gene match. CDR1 and CDR2 (germline): SGHAT, FQNNGV. The CDR3 has 15 residues. This sample stems from a study of blood T cells in healthy people across ages. PCR was performed a second time for about 7 to 11 cycles using a sample-barcoded 5' primer and a J-beta primer mix. One entry per CDR3 protein results from TCRdb running MiXCR on the 5' RACE reads. This repertoire shows 600,000 to 800,000 distinct CDR3 sequences, 21% found once; its top ten account for approximately 3.6%. Study conclusions and caveats: The recorded TCR beta diversity per million T cells decreased in a roughly linear manner with age.

The source is a man aged 65 to 85 in good health. This chain uses TRBV11-2 with TRBJ2-1, with 9 bases matching TRBD2. The sample consisted of blood. CDR3 loop: CASSTLAGVSGEQFF. The CDR3 region has the DNA TGTGCCAGCAGCACTTTAGCGGGAGTTAGTGGTGAGCAGTTCTTC. The whole variable domain, remainder taken from reference TRBV11-2 and TRBJ2-1, is EAGVAQSPRYKIIEKRQSVAFWCNPISGHATLYWYQQILGQGPKLLIQFQNNGVVDDSQLPKDRFSAERLKGVDSTLKIQPAKLEDSAVYLCASSTLAGVSGEQFFGPGTRLTVL.